The entry that follows covers one T cell receptor (beta chain) sequence. Its antigen is currently unknown. An end of the junction differs from the germline gene, which may be a read error. Other DNA sequences of this sample code for an identical CDR3. This sample was taken from a study of graft-versus-host responses after intestinal transplantation. Across the whole study: As for transplant type, recipients had multivisceral, liver-intestinal, or isolated intestinal grafts. Once they had received anti-thymocyte globulin induction, all recipients took tacrolimus and steroids for about 3 years.

Germline V gives CDR1 SGHKS, CDR2 YYEKEE (reference sequence). This CDR3 comprises 13 residues. Broader study findings: Early post-transplant HvG declines tracked with peak circulating GvH clone levels. GvH clones surfaced in recipient marrow, some emerging earlier in ileum or blood.

The assay was immunoSEQ multiplex PCR, and TCRdb's table has in-frame clones only and misses some. The sample yields 15,000 to 20,000 clones, 80% to 95% seen once. This sequence was found in a human patient who received an intestinal transplant, so some T cells may come from the graft donor. The V and J genes are TRBV5-5 and TRBJ1-1; no firm D call. The material sequenced was PBMCs, taken around 350 days after transplant. CDR3 amino acids: CASSIRSNTEAFF. Here the CDR3 DNA reads TGTGCCAGCAGCATAAGGTCCAACACCGAAGCTTTCTTT.